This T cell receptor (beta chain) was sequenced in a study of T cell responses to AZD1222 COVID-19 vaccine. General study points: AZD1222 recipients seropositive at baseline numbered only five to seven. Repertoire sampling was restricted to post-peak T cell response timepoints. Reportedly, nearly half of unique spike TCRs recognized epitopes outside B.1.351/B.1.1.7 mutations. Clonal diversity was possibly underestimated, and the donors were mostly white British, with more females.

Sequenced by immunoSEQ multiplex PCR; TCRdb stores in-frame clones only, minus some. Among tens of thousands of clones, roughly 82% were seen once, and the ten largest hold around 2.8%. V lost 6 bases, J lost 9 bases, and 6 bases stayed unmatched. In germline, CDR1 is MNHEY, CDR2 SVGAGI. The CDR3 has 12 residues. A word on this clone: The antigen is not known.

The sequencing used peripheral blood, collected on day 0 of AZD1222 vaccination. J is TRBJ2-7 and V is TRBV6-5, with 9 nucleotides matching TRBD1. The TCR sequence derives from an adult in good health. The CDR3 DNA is TGTGCCAGCAGACAGACAGGGGGGGTGCAGTACTTC. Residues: CASRQTGGVQYF.